This TCR beta chain was identified in a study of blood T cells in healthy people across ages (dated by TCRdb to between 2014 and 2017). Context from the whole study: Template switching captured roughly one uniquely barcoded TCR beta cDNA molecule per two T cells in model experiments. Age-related changes in TCR beta repertoire diversity were measured in the study by deep sequencing normalized with unique cDNA molecular identifiers. The donors were split into four age groups: young (average about 16 years), middle-aged (39), aged (more than 60) and long-lived (over 80). To avoid experimental bias, donors of different ages were randomly spread across the sequencing lanes. For two donors (one aged 18 to 29 and one aged 80 or older), the study analyzed two additional independent replicas of 1 million unique cDNA reads from the same blood draw.

The donors were under 40 Caucasian individuals from Russia, aged roughly 6 to 95 years, who were systemically healthy. Each donor gave approximately 9.4 milliliters of peripheral blood, drawn into EDTA-treated Vacutainer tubes. Ficoll-Paque density-gradient centrifugation was used to isolate PBMCs, with at least 7 million obtained per sample. Trizol reagent was used to extract total RNA from PBMCs, with at least 6 micrograms per sample. The percentages of naive CD45RAhigh/CD27high T cells were determined by flow cytometry on a PBMC aliquot from every donor. The method was 5' RACE. The second PCR ran for about 6 to 11 cycles and used a J-beta primer mix along with a sample-barcoded 5' primer. A template-switch 5' adaptor carrying 12 random nucleotides introduced a unique molecular identifier onto each TCR beta cDNA molecule. At least 2.5 million CDR3-containing paired-end reads were obtained from each sample. First-strand cDNA synthesis was performed from all RNA using the Mint cDNA synthesis kit, with priming by a TRBC-specific oligonucleotide. Following uracil-DNA glycosylase treatment, a first 18-cycle PCR with universal primers M1SS and BC2_uni_R was performed on all cDNA. Per the source publication's procedure: For normalization, 1 million high-quality reads were randomly selected from each sample, with every read carrying a distinct molecular identifier. Reads sharing molecular identifiers were discarded rather than binned into consensus sequences. MiTCR, with a Q25 quality threshold and the strictest error-elimination algorithm, was used for CDR3 identification, clonotype clustering and error correction. A nonparametric unseen species model using Euler transformation provided a lower-bound estimate of total TCR beta diversity. The public reads were run again by TCRdb, first through fastp at Q25 and then through MiXCR, and only productive beta chains were kept. Rows are combined by CDR3 protein, so each entry shows the most common genes and DNA. The V and J calls were determined by TCRdb, not by the authors. The sample yields some 1.8 million distinct CDR3 sequences; 39% were counted once. More than 20% of the sample goes to the ten largest clones.

This clonotype was recorded many times. What this receptor recognizes is not known. Nothing much larger sits one base from this clone, and base qualities are not available. Study-level results and caveats: Donor CMV infection status was unknown, potentially confounding age-related changes in expanded clonotypes. Compared with the aged group, more naive CD4+ T cells, fewer expanded clones and increased TCR diversity were shown by the long-lived group, suggesting age selection. Estimates of total diversity from one million sequenced T cells were regarded as lower bounds and underestimates. Because profiling used bulk unsorted PBMCs, naive and antigen-experienced compartments could not be compared conclusively. The percentage of naive T cells measured by flow cytometry correlated strongly with observed TCR beta diversity. Observed TCR beta diversity per million T cells fell roughly linearly with age, and a significant reduction was already apparent by age roughly 41.

Cut back by 5 bases and 6 bases, the V and J ends lie 11 bases apart. In the germline V gene, CDR1 corresponds to SNHLY and CDR2 to FYNNEI. The CDR3 has 13 amino acids, counting the end cysteine and phenylalanine. The DNA shown is the 39-base CDR3, in frame from base 1. The TCR originated in a human donor in good health. The source material was blood. The receptor chain draws on TRBV2 and TRBJ2-4; the D gene remains uncertain. The DNA sequence follows: TGTGCCAGCAGTCCCCTTGACGGAAACATTCAGTACTTC. It specifies CASSPLDGNIQYF.